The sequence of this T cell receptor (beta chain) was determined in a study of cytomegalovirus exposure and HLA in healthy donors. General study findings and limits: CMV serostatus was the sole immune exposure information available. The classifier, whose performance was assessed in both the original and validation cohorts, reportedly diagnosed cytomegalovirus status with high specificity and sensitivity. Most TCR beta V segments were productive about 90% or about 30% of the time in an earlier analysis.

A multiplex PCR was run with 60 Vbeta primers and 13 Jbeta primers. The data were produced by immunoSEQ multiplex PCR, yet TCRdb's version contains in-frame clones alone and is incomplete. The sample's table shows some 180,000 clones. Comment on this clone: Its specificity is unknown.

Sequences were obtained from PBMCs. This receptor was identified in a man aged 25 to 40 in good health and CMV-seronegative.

This CDR3 reads CASSSLETGRLWGDEQYF. CDR3 sequence (DNA): TGTGCCAGCAGTTCTCTAGAGACTGGGAGGCTCTGGGGGGACGAGCAGTACTTC. This chain uses TRBV28 with TRBJ2-7, with D possibly TRBD2 on 6 matching bases. The CDR3 spans 18 residues. The germline gives CDR1 MDHEN, CDR2 SYDVKM. Trimming stripped 4 bases from V and 5 bases from J, with 27 bases between.